Given below is one TCR beta chain in context. The V gene end was trimmed by 4 bases and the J gene end by 6 bases; junction bases not matched to a gene: 5. CDR1 is KGHDR and CDR2 is SFDVKD in the germline V gene. This CDR3 is 16 amino acids long. Per the study methods: Amplification of reference gene primers provided the estimated nucleated cell counts. Assay: immunoSEQ multiplex PCR; the TCRdb copy retains only in-frame clones and omits some. That table furnishes V, J and clone size, whereas the DNA furnished D and trimming. Of around 88,000 clones listed, around 80% are singletons. The sample is drawn from a study of blood T cell repertoires in COVID-19. Across the whole study: Sites across the United States, Italy and Spain contributed samples from acute and convalescent COVID-19.

The TCR was taken from a man in his forties or fifties who had recovered from COVID-19. The sequenced sample was peripheral blood. The chain joins TRBV24-1 to TRBJ2-2, with 12 bases fitting TRBD2. CDR3 bases: TGTGCCACCAGTGACCACCTAGCGGGAGGGGCCGGGGAGCTGTTTTTT. It is translated as CATSDHLAGGAGELFF.